What follows is one T cell receptor beta chain and its context. This clonotype has only a few counts. There is no known antigen for this receptor. At one end, the junction sequence differs from germline, possibly due to a read error. This record belongs to a study of tumor-infiltrating lymphocytes in primary liver carcinoma (dated by TCRdb to about 2017). Turning to the overall study: Hepatocellular carcinoma (four) or combined HCC and intrahepatic cholangiocarcinoma (one) was present in the five patients, who were three men and two women aged 30 to 69 years. The five patients had tumors staged T1-T3 N0M0, with maximum diameters ranging from roughly 4.2 to 11 cm. Each sample produced roughly 3.5 to 7.13 million productive TCRbeta reads, and read depth showed no significant difference between tissue types. The study combined TCRbeta repertoire sequencing, expression microarrays and whole-exome sequencing across five regions of each liver tumor, with adjacent normal tissue and blood. TCRbeta repertoire sequencing covered 35 specimens from 5 patients: roughly 25 tumor regions, 5 adjacent noncancerous liver tissues and 5 peripheral blood samples. To link TCRbeta repertoire diversity to the local molecular phenotype, the 20 to 25 tumor region samples were profiled with Agilent mRNA microarrays. Technical replicate repertoires showed high reproducibility, with mean shared-clone rates roughly 0.89 and correlation coefficients above 0.95. Overall study outcomes, separate from this receptor: The top 250 clones accounted for a significantly greater share of the repertoire in tumors than in blood (p = 0.039). Only roughly 7-24% of top clones appeared in all five regions of a tumor, which suggests that tumor-infiltrating T cells are spatially heterogeneous. Only a few patients were included in the study, and the authors note that the findings should be validated in a larger study. Because sequencing covered only the TCR beta chain and unpaired alpha chains were not captured, true repertoire diversity is likely underestimated. Repertoire overlap was higher between tumor regions (mean around 35%) than tumor-adjacent (around 17%) or tumor-blood (roughly 14%) pairs, consistent with antigen-driven expansion. Since the samples were bulk and unsorted, there was no way to compare CD4+ and CD8+ T cell repertoires.

Total RNA and DNA were co-extracted from 20-30 mg of bulk tissue with the AllPrep DNA/RNA mini kit, without cell sorting. Between late 2015 and March 2016, about five patients in China with histopathologically diagnosed primary liver carcinoma had surgical resection. At the time of sampling, the patients had chronic HBV infection and had not received any treatment. Five spatially separated regions were sampled per tumor: superior, inferior, left-lateral and right-lateral poles, plus the tumor centre. Histology showed that every tumor sample contained more than 80% viable tumor cells. Fresh tumor and adjacent tissue pieces were bisected; one half was stored in RNAlater at -80°C, the other sent for histology. The CDR3, cysteine through phenylalanine, is 15 amino acids long. Only the CDR3 portion is preserved as DNA: 45 bases, with reading frame beginning at the first base. CDR1 is given as SGHNT and CDR2 as YENEEA, both from the germline V gene.

TCRbeta-specific cDNA was reverse-transcribed from around 500 ng total RNA using a constant-region primer and ProtoScript II reverse transcriptase. Construction of the TCRbeta libraries relied on three nested rounds of multiplex PCR, following a slightly modified ARM-PCR procedure. Each of the first two PCR rounds ran for roughly 9 cycles and used multiplex TRBV1-TRBV30 forward primers together with a Cbeta reverse primer. Sample barcodes and Illumina adapters were attached in a final 25-cycle PCR using Deep VentR polymerase. Before sequencing, amplicons of 200-500 bp were purified from gel using a QIAquick gel extraction kit. An Illumina HiSeq 2500 was used to sequence the TCRbeta amplicons with 250-bp paired-end reads. Per the authors' processing: To recover full CDR3 sequences, reads were quality-trimmed using Trimmomatic v0.33 and paired reads were then merged using FLASH v1.2.11. V, D and J germline segments were assigned to the rearranged TCRbeta sequences using MiGEC v1.2.1b. Clonotype statistics, along with Shannon-Wiener diversity indices, were calculated using VDJtools v1.0.0. Except for diversity analysis, only each sample's 250 most abundant clonotypes were used in subsequent analyses to reduce sampling bias. TCRdb handled the public reads itself, with Q25 trimming in fastp and clone calling in MiXCR, and kept productive beta chains. CDR3 protein duplicates are merged, each entry listing the most common genes and DNA. The V and J calls follow TCRdb's processing rather than the paper's. The sample table shows roughly 190,000 distinct CDR3 sequences, and about 82% are seen once. 15% to 20% of the sample comes from the top ten.

Sample: tumor tissue from primary liver carcinoma. This clonotype was obtained from a middle-aged man with primary liver carcinoma and hepatitis B virus infection. The chain links TRBV11-3 with TRBJ1-1; there is no confident call for the D gene. The nucleotide sequence reads TGTGCCAGCAGCCCAGGATCCGGTCGGGGTACTGAAGTTTTCTTT. It codes for CASSPGSGRGTEVFF.